This TCR beta chain was sequenced for a study of OX40 agonist ivuxolimab in advanced cancers. Study information: Intravenous ivuxolimab was administered to patients every 2 weeks at 0.01 to 10 mg/kg. The study enrolled dose-escalation patients with hepatocellular carcinoma, melanoma, renal cell or head and neck cancer. The dose-escalation cohort was just under 85% male, with a mean age of about 56 years, ranging about 20 to 85. Overall study results and limits: Dosing at 0.1 to 3.0 mg/kg was accompanied by clonal expansion of CD4+ and CD8+ blood T cells by week 6.

Sequencing was performed with immunoSEQ multiplex PCR; in TCRdb, only in-frame clones are kept and a portion is missing. Of around 8,000 clones listed, roughly 74% were seen once; the top ten hold around 48%. On this clone itself: What it recognizes is unknown.

This TCR was sampled from an adult with an advanced solid tumor such as melanoma, head and neck, liver or kidney cancer. Sequenced material: CD4+ or CD8+ T cells sorted from blood, taken in a trial of the OX40 agonist ivuxolimab.

The CDR3 sequence: CASSYSNAATNEKLFF. The CDR3 DNA reads as TGTGCCAGCAGTTACTCGAATGCTGCAACTAATGAAAAACTGTTTTTT. The chain couples TRBV6-6 to TRBJ1-4; D not certain. V was clipped by 0 bases and J by 0 bases, with 8 bases between them. Germline CDR1 and CDR2: MNHNY and SVGAGI (reference sequence). This CDR3 contains 16 residues.